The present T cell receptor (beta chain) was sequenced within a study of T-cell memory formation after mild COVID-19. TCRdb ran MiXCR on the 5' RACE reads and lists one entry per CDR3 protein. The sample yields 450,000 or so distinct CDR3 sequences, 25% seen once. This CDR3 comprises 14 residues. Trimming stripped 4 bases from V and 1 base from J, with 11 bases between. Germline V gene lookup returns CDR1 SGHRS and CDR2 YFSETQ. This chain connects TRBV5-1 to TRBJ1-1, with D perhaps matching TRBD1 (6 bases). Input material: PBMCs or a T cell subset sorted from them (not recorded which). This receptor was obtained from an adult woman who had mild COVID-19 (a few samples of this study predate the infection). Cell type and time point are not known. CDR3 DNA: TGCGCCAGCAGCACCTCAGGGGCGAACACTGAAGCTTTCTTT. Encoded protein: CASSTSGANTEAFF.